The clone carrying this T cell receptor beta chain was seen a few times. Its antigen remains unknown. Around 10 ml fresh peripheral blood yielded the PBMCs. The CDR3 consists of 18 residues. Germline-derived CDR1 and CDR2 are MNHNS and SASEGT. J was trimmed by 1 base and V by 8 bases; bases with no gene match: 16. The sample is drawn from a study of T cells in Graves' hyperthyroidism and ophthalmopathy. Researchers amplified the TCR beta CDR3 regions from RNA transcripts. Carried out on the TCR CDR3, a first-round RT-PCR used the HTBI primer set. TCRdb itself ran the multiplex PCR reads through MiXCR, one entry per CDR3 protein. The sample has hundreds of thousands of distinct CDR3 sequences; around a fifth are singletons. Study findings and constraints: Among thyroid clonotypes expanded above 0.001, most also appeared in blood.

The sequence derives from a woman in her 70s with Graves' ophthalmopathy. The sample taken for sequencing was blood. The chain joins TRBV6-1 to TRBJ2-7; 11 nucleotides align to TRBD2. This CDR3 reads CASSPGLASGRLSYEQYF. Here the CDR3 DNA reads TGTGCCAGCTCACCGGGGTTGGCTAGCGGGAGGTTATCCTACGAGCAGTACTTC.